This T cell receptor (beta chain) was recorded in a study of spatial heterogeneity in lung cancer. Study overall: The study found that TCR transcript counts in tumor regions correlated strongly with a matched bulk RNA-seq T cell module score. The study observed each unique TCR and UMI combination more than ten times on average in raw reads. Notes on the study in general: Expanded intratumoral alpha and beta TCR counts tracked tumor mutation counts.

This clonotype is large by share. The antigen is undetermined. Trimming stripped 5 bases from V and 6 bases from J, with 18 bases between. Germline assignment: CDR1 SGHTA and CDR2 FQGTGA. This CDR3 contains 15 residues. Single TCR cDNA molecules each had their own unique molecular identifier. TCRdb reprocessed the 5' RACE reads with MiXCR, giving one entry per CDR3 protein. The sample lists more than 2,000 distinct CDR3 sequences; 35% to 40% were seen once. The time point denotes: sample taken at primary tumor resection. The source of this sequence is a male donor with early-stage non-small cell lung cancer. This chain connects TRBV7-3 to TRBJ2-3, with D perhaps assigned TRBD1 or TRBD2 (6 bases each). The source was lung tumor tissue, collected at surgery. The CDR3 sequence is CASSPLNLGGDTQYF. The CDR3 DNA reads as TGTGCCAGCAGCCCCTTAAACCTAGGGGGGGATACGCAGTATTTT. The whole variable domain, remainder taken from reference TRBV7-3 and TRBJ2-3, is GAGVSQTPSNKVTEKGKYVELRCDPISGHTALYWYRQSLGQGPEFLIYFQGTGAADDSGLPNDRFFAVRPEGSVSTLKIQRTERGDSAVYLCASSPLNLGGDTQYFGPGTRLTVL.